The rows below give T cell receptor beta chains drawn from one sample of a study of cytomegalovirus exposure and HLA in healthy donors. The assay was immunoSEQ multiplex PCR, and TCRdb's table has in-frame clones only and misses some. The data show about 160,000 clones, around 86% seen once. Sequences were obtained from PBMCs. All receptors derive from a girl aged 2 to 10 in good health and CMV-seropositive. Each CDR3 is given with its conserved first and last residue. Clone size appears in some rows only: once, few, many, or a class for an expanded clone.

size	J	V	CDR3
.	TRBJ1-3	TRBV27	CASILGNTIYF
few	TRBJ2-7	TRBV7-9	CASSSGQEQYF
.	TRBJ2-5	TRBV18	CASSRTHSQETQYF
.	TRBJ2-1	TRBV21-1	CASSPPGLAGEIPYNEQFF
.	TRBJ2-3	TRBV21-1	CASSNNGGTQADRGPRYTQYF
.	TRBJ2-7	TRBV6-1	CASQTGTGYEQYF
.	TRBJ1-3	TRBV30	CACQPGLIPDGGNTIYF
.	TRBJ2-1	TRBV29-1	CSVENVAGVSSYNEQFF
.	TRBJ2-1	TRBV19	CASSMSGTGIYNEQFF
.	TRBJ2-1	TRBV13	CASSPGGEQFF
.	TRBJ2-7	TRBV29-1	CSVEDGSEQYF
once	TRBJ2-2	TRBV7-2	CASSFLSVGNTGELFF
.	TRBJ2-7	TRBV11-2	CASSSSGSHYEQYF